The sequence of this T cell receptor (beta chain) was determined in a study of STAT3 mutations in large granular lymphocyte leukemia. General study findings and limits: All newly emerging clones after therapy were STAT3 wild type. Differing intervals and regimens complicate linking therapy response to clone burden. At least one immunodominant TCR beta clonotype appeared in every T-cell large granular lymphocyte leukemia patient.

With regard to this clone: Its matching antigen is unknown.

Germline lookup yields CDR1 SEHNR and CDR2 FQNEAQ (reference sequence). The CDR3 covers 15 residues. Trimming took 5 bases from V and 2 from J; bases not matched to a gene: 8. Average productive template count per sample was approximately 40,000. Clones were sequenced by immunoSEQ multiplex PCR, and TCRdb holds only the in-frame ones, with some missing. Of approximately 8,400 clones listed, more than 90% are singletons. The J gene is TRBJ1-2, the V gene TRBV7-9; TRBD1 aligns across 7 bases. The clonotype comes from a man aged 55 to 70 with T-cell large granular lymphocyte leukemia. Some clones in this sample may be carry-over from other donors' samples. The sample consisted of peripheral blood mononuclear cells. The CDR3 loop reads CASSVWDSPNYGYTF. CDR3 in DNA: TGTGCCAGCAGCGTTTGGGACAGCCCGAACTATGGCTACACCTTC. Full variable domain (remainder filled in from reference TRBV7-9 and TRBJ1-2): DTGVSQNPRHKITKRGQNVTFRCDPISEHNRLYWYRQTLGQGPEFLTYFQNEAQLEKSRLLSDRFSAERPKGSFSTLEIQRTEQGDSAMYLCASSVWDSPNYGYTFGSGTRLTVV.